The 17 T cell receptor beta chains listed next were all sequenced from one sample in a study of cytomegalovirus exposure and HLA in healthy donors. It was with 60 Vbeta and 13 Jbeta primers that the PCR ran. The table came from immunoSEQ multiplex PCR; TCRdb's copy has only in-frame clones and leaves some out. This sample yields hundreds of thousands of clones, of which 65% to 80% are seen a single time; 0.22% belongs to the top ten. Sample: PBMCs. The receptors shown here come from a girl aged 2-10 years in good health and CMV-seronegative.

The CDR3 protein is CASSLLLAGAVDTQYF. The CDR3 coding sequence is TGTGCCAGCAGCCTATTACTAGCGGGGGCGGTAGATACGCAGTATTTT. The chain links TRBV2 to TRBJ2-3; 11 bases fit TRBD2. Germline loops: CDR1 SNHLY, CDR2 FYNNEI. V was clipped by 6 bases and J by 5 bases; unmatched bases: 10. The CDR3 extends over 16 amino acids.

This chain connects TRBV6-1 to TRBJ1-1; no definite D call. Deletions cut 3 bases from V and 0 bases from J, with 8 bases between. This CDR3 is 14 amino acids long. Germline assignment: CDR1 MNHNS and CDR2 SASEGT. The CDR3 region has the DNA TGTGCCAGCAGTGATCCGGGAATGAACACTGAAGCTTTCTTT. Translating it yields CASSDPGMNTEAFF.

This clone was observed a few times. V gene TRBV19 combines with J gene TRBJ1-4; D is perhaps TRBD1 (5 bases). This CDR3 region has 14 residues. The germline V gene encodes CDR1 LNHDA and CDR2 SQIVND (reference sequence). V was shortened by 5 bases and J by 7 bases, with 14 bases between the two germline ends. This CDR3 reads CASSLGRSSEKLFF. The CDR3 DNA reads TGTGCCAGTAGTCTGGGGCGTTCCAGTGAAAAACTGTTTTTT. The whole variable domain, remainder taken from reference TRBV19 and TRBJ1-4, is DGGITQSPKYLFRKEGQNVTLSCEQNLNHDAMYWYRQDPGQGLRLIYYSQIVNDFQKGDIAEGYSVSREKKESFPLTVTSAQKNPTAFYLCASSLGRSSEKLFFGSGTQLSVL.

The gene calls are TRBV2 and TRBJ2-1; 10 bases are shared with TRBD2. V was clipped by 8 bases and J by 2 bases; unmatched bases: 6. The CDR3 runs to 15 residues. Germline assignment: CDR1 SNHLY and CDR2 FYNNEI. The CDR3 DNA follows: TGTGCCAGCTGCTCTAGCGGGGGAACCTACAATGAGCAGTTCTTC. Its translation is CASCSSGGTYNEQFF.

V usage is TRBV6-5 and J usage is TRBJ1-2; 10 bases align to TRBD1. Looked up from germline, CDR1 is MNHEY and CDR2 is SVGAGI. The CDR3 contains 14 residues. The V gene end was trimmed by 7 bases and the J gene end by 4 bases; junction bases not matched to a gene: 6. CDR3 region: CASKVDRGPYGYTF. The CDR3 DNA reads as TGTGCCAGCAAAGTAGACAGGGGGCCCTATGGCTACACCTTC.

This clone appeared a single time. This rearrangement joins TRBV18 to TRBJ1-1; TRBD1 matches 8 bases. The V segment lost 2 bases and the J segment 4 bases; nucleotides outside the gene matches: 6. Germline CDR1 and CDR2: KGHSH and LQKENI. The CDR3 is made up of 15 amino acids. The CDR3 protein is CASSPGTGILTEAFF. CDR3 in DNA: TGTGCCAGCTCACCAGGGACAGGTATACTCACTGAAGCTTTCTTT.

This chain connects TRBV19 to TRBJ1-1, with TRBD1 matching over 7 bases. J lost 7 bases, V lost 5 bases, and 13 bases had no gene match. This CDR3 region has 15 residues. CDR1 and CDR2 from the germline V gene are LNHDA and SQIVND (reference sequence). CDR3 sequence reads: CASSPTGAGGNEAFF. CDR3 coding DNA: TGTGCCAGTAGTCCAACGGGGGCAGGGGGGAATGAAGCTTTCTTT.

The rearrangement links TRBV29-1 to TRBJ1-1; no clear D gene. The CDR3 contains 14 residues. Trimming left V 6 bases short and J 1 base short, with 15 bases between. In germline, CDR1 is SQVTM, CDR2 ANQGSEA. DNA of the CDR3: TGCAGCGTAGAACTTTCGGGGAGGAACACTGAAGCTTTCTTT. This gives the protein CSVELSGRNTEAFF.

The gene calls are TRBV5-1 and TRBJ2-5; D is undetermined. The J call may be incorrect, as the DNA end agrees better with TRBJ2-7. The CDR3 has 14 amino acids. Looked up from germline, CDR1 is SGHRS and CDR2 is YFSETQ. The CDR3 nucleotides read TGCGCCAGCAATCTTGAGGAAAACGGCCACGAGCAGTACTTC. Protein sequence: CASNLEENGHEQYF.

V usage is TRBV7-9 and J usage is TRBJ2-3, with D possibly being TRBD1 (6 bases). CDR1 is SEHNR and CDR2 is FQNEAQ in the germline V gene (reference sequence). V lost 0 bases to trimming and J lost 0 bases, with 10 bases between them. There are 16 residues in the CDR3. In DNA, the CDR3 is TGTGCCAGCAGCTTAGCGGGGGCGGCCAGCACAGATACGCAGTATTTT. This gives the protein CASSLAGAASTDTQYF.

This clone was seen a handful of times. In nucleotides, the CDR3 is TGCAGCGTTGTAATGAGACTAGCTTGGGGGAATGAGCAGTTCTTC. Encoded protein: CSVVMRLAWGNEQFF. The V call is TRBV29-1, the J call TRBJ2-1, with 7 nucleotides matching TRBD2. Germline V CDR1 and CDR2: SQVTM, ANQGSEA. V was clipped by 4 bases and J by 7 bases; unmatched bases: 13. The CDR3 runs to 15 residues.

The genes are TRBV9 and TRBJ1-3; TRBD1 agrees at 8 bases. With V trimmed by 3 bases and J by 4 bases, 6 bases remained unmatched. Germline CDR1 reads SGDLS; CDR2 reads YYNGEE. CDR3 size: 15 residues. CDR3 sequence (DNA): TGTGCCAGCAGCGCGACAGGGGAGTCAGGAAACACCATATATTTT. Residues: CASSATGESGNTIYF.

CDR3 nucleotide sequence: TGTGCCAGCAGCTTGAGGGGAAACTCGCGGGGGACCCAGTACTTC. Protein sequence: CASSLRGNSRGTQYF. The chain combines TRBV7-9 with TRBJ2-5; a possible D gene is TRBD2 (6 bases). The ends were cut back, 3 bases at V and 7 bases at J, with 18 bases in the middle. Per germline, CDR1 SEHNR and CDR2 FQNEAQ (reference sequence). CDR3 length: 15 residues.

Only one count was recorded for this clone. CDR3 sequence (DNA): TGCGCCAGCAGGGTGGAAGTGGGGCGAGGCTACACCTTC. Protein sequence: CASRVEVGRGYTF. This chain joins TRBV5-1 and TRBJ1-2; tentatively, D is TRBD1 (5 bases). CDR1 is SGHRS and CDR2 is YFSETQ in the germline V gene. The V gene lost 5 bases and the J gene lost 8 bases, with 16 bases spanning the gap. The CDR3 is 13 amino acids.

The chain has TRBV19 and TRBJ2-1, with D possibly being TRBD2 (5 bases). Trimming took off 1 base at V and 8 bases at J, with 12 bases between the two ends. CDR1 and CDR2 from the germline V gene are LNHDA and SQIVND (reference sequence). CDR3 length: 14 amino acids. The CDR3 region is CASSIGYRGYEQFF. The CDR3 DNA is TGTGCCAGTAGTATAGGGTATCGAGGGTATGAGCAGTTCTTC.

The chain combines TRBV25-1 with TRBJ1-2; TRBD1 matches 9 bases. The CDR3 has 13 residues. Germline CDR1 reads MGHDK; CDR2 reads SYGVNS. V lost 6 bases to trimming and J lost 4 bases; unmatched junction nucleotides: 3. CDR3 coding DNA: TGTGCCAGCAGGGGGACAGGGTCCTATGGCTACACCTTC. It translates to CASRGTGSYGYTF.

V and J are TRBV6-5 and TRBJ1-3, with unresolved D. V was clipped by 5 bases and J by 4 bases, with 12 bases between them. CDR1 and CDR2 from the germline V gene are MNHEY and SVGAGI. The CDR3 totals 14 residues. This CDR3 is CASSRTLQGNTIYF. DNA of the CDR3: TGTGCCAGCAGTCGCACTCTACAGGGAAACACCATATATTTT.